One sample yielded the 8 T cell receptor beta chains listed below, sequenced in a study of tumor-infiltrating lymphocytes in oesophageal squamous cell carcinoma. TCRdb reprocessed the PCR reads via MiXCR and lists one record per CDR3 protein. The sample holds 8,500 to 14,000 distinct CDR3 sequences; 55% are singletons and the top ten take around 24%. The sample consisted of esophageal tumor tissue. The receptors were gathered from a male donor with esophageal squamous cell carcinoma.

The chain has TRBV7-8 and TRBJ1-1; 12 bases are a match to TRBD2. The end of the DNA fits TRBJ2-2 better, so the J call may be wrong. The CDR3 runs to 17 residues. From germline, CDR1 is SGHVS and CDR2 FQNEAQ. CDR3 protein: CASSRLAGATNTGELFF. For the CDR3, the DNA is TGTGCCAGCAGCCGACTAGCGGGGGCGACAAACACCGGGGAGCTGTTTTTT.

The V and J genes are TRBV7-4 and TRBJ2-3, with D uncertain. The DNA end favors TRBJ2-5, so the J call may be wrong. The V gene's germline CDR1 is SGHVT and CDR2 SQSDAQ. The CDR3 is made up of 13 amino acids. DNA for the CDR3: TGTGCCAGCAGCTTATTTGGAGTGGAGACCCAGTACTTC. Amino acids: CASSLFGVETQYF.

This clonotype was recorded at least ten times. This clone may be a read error of a much larger clone one base away. This chain links TRBV27 with TRBJ2-7; unclear D gene. With 7 bases removed from V and 7 bases from J, the gap between germline ends came to 20 bases. The germline V gene has CDR1 MNHEY and CDR2 SMNVEV (reference sequence). The CDR3 extends over 14 amino acids. CDR3 nucleotides: TGTGCCAGCAATCCGGGCCGGACCTACAATGAGCAGTACTTC. This codes for CASNPGRTYNEQYF.

The DNA for the CDR3 is TGTGCCAGCACCTCAGGCGGGGGTCGGGGGGCTGAAGCTTTCTTT. Translation gives CASTSGGGRGAEAFF. This rearrangement joins TRBV11-1 to TRBJ1-1, with a tentative D call TRBD1 (5 bases). The CDR3 runs 15 residues. Per the germline V gene, CDR1 is SGHAT and CDR2 is FQDESV (reference sequence). The V gene lost 7 bases and the J gene lost 6 bases, with 21 bases spanning the gap.

This clonotype was seen only a few times. CDR3 sequence reads: CASSSTGGNQPQHF. As DNA, the CDR3 is TGTGCCAGCAGCAGTACAGGGGGCAATCAGCCCCAGCATTTT. This rearrangement joins TRBV7-6 to TRBJ1-5, with 7 bases aligning to TRBD1. CDR3 length equals 14 residues. V gave up 5 bases and J gave up 2 bases; unmatched junction bases: 3. Germline CDR1 reads SGHVS; CDR2 reads FNYEAQ.

This clonotype was detected many times. V gene TRBV7-9 combines with J gene TRBJ2-7; 8 nucleotides match TRBD1. From germline, CDR1 is SEHNR and CDR2 FQNEAQ (reference sequence). Trimming at V came to 5 bases and at J to 2 bases, leaving 8 bases not matched to a gene. This CDR3 contains 15 residues. This CDR3 is CASSLLGTGPYEQYF. For the CDR3, the DNA is TGTGCCAGCAGCCTACTGGGGACAGGTCCCTACGAGCAGTACTTC.

The chain joins TRBV7-2 to TRBJ2-1; TRBD1 aligns across 8 bases. The last part of the DNA fits TRBJ2-7 better; the J call may be wrong. Germline V lookup: CDR1 SGHTA, CDR2 FQGNSA. CDR3 length equals 15 residues. The CDR3 reads CASSPMGTGHYEQYF. In DNA, the CDR3 is TGTGCCAGCAGCCCGATGGGGACAGGTCACTACGAGCAGTACTTC.

This chain uses TRBV28 with TRBJ2-7; the match to TRBD2 covers 9 bases. The CDR3 is made up of 15 amino acids. CDR1 is MDHEN, CDR2 SYDVKM, per germline. V dropped 3 bases and J dropped 2; count of bases not matched to a gene: 5. CDR3 bases: TGTGCCAGCAGTTTCCCCCTAGCGGGGACCTACGAGCAGTACTTC. The encoded protein is CASSFPLAGTYEQYF.